The T cell receptor beta chain described here comes from a study of control samples from healthy donors and cancer patients. CDR1 is MNHEY, CDR2 SVGAGI, per germline. Trimming removed 0 bases from V and 6 bases from J, with 15 bases in between. The CDR3 has 15 amino acids. Only in-frame clones appear in the TCRdb table, and some are missing; sequencing was by immunoSEQ multiplex PCR. This sample has 70,000 to 75,000 clones; about nine tenths occur once, and the top ten carry 15% to 20%. Sequences were obtained from PBMCs. The TCR comes from a man aged 55 to 70 with lung cancer. J is TRBJ2-7 and V is TRBV6-5; D might be TRBD2 (5 bases). CDR3 sequence (DNA): TGTGCCAGCAGTTACTCCAGGAATACCCGGGGCGAGCAGTACTTC. It yields the protein CASSYSRNTRGEQYF.